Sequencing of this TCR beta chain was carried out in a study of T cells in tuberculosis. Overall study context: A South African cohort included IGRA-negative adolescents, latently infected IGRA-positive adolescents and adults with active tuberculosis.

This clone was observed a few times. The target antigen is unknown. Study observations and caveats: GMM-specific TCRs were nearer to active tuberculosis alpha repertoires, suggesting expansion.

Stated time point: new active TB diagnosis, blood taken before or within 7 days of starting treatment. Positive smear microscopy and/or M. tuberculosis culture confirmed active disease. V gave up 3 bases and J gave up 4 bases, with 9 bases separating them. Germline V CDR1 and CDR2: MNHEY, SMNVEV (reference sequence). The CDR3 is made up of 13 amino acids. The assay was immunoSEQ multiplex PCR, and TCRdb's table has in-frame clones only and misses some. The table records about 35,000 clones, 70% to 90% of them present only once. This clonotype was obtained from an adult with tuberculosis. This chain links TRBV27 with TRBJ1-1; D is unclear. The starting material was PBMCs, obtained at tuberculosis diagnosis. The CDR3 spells CASSFDIRTEAFF. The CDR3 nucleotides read TGTGCCAGCAGTTTCGACATCCGCACTGAAGCTTTCTTT.